Below, 25 T cell receptor beta chains from the same sample are listed, as sequenced in a study of T cells expressing NK-cell markers. From its re-call of the 5' RACE reads, TCRdb lists each CDR3 protein once, without DNA. The sample holds around 260,000 distinct CDR3 sequences. The sequencing input was blood T cells: a sorted CD56 or NKG2C T cell subset, CD4+ or CD8+ T cells, or bulk PBMC T cells (not recorded which). The receptors were gathered from a woman between 18 and 70 years old in good health.

The chain joins TRBV7-2 to TRBJ2-5; the TCRdb D gene call, TRBD1, has no DNA to confirm it. The CDR3 consists of 14 residues. Per germline, CDR1 SGHTA and CDR2 FQGNSA. CDR3 protein: CASSWGVRSETQYF. Filled out from reference TRBV7-2 and TRBJ2-5, the complete variable domain reads GAGVSQSPSNKVTEKGKDVELRCDPISGHTALYWYRQSLGQGLEFLIYFQGNSAPDKSGLPSDRFSAERTGGSVSTLTIQRTQQEDSAVYLCASSWGVRSETQYFGPGTRLLVL.

J is TRBJ2-1 and V is TRBV4-2; TCRdb's D call, TRBD2, is unchecked because there is no DNA. The CDR3 spans 15 residues. Germline V lookup: CDR1 LGHNA, CDR2 YNFKEQ. The CDR3 sequence: CASSNGGPDYNEQFF.

V and J are TRBV19 and TRBJ2-1. The germline V gene has CDR1 LNHDA and CDR2 SQIVND (reference sequence). The CDR3 runs 14 residues. This CDR3 is CASSIDSPYNEQFF.

CDR3 region: CASSYQTGGGSPLHF. This chain uses TRBV6-5 with TRBJ1-6; TCRdb's D gene call, TRBD1, goes unchecked for lack of DNA. Germline loops: CDR1 MNHEY, CDR2 SVGAGI. CDR3 size: 15 residues.

The chain has TRBV7-3 and TRBJ1-1. The length of the CDR3 is 12 residues. In germline, CDR1 is SGHTA, CDR2 FQGTGA. The CDR3: CASSWRAAGAFF.

The chain links TRBV29-1 to TRBJ2-7; TCRdb's D gene call, TRBD1, goes unchecked for lack of DNA. The CDR3 sequence is 13 residues long. Germline lookup yields CDR1 SQVTM and CDR2 ANQGSEA. CDR3 loop: CSGGPTGGYEQYF.

J is TRBJ2-5 and V is TRBV5-1. CDR1 and CDR2 from the germline V gene are SGHRS and YFSETQ. The CDR3 contains 13 residues. This CDR3 reads CASSLVADRTQYF.

The CDR3: CASSPIRGTDNEQFF. V gene TRBV12-3 or TRBV12-4 combines with J gene TRBJ2-1; the TCRdb call, TRBD1, lacks DNA for checking. The CDR3 loop spans 15 amino acids.

The V gene is TRBV4-2, the J gene TRBJ2-6. Germline CDR1 reads LGHNA; CDR2 reads YNFKEQ. The CDR3 length is 16 residues. CDR3 region: CASGLAGDSGANVLTF.

The chain has TRBV18 and TRBJ2-5; TCRdb reports TRBD2, a call that lacks DNA to check it against. CDR1 is KGHSH, CDR2 LQKENI, per germline. CDR3 length equals 14 residues. The CDR3 sequence is CASSPPGLVETQYF.

CDR3 residues: CASSRGGRQGNQPQHF. This chain links TRBV5-8 with TRBJ1-5; the TCRdb D gene call, TRBD1, has no DNA to confirm it. This CDR3 region has 16 residues. Germline V gives CDR1 SGHTS, CDR2 YDEGEE.

The rearrangement uses TRBV28 and TRBJ2-7. Germline CDR1 reads MDHEN; CDR2 reads SYDVKM. The CDR3 is 12 amino acids. CDR3 protein: CASSASTSNKYF.

The chain recombines TRBV20-1 with TRBJ2-1; the D call of TRBD2 rests on TCRdb alone, since no DNA is present to check it. This CDR3 has 16 residues. Per germline, CDR1 DFQATT and CDR2 SNEGSKA (reference sequence). The CDR3 is CSARSLWDRGSVEQFF.

The rearrangement links TRBV7-9 to TRBJ1-1; TCRdb indicates TRBD1, and absent DNA this call remains unverified. The CDR3 runs 16 residues. CDR1 and CDR2 from the germline V gene are SEHNR and FQNEAQ (reference sequence). The CDR3 loop reads CASSSRGGAPNTEAFF.

In terms of frequency, this clonotype is medium-sized. The chain has TRBV4-3 and TRBJ1-5; without DNA, the TCRdb call of TRBD1 cannot be checked. Germline lookup yields CDR1 LGHNA and CDR2 YSLEER. The CDR3 covers 15 residues. The CDR3 reads CASSQVTGMYQPQHF.

This chain uses TRBV5-1 with TRBJ2-2; checking the TCRdb D call of TRBD1 is not possible without DNA. This CDR3 spans 14 amino acids. In germline, CDR1 is SGHRS, CDR2 YFSETQ. The chain's CDR3 is CASTSTGFTGELFF.

This sequence joins TRBV7-2 and TRBJ1-6. The CDR3 is 14 amino acids. Germline V gene lookup returns CDR1 SGHTA and CDR2 FQGNSA. CDR3 region: CASSSTNSPSPLHF.

The chain has TRBV5-6 and TRBJ2-5; as DNA is missing, the TRBD1 call by TCRdb cannot be tested. Germline loops: CDR1 SGHDT, CDR2 YYEEEE. This CDR3 comprises 14 residues. The CDR3 loop reads CASSQMGASGTQYF.

V usage is TRBV6-2 or TRBV6-3 and J usage is TRBJ2-2; there is no DNA to check the TCRdb D call of TRBD2. The CDR3 length is 20 residues. Germline CDR1 and CDR2: MNHEY and SVGEGT. The CDR3 here is CASRRRRSTSGRVYTGELFF.

The chain has TRBV7-3 and TRBJ2-3. CDR1 is SGHTA, CDR2 FQGTGA, per germline. The CDR3 spans 12 residues. Here the CDR3 reads CASSPNHDTQYF.

This chain connects TRBV6-5 to TRBJ2-1; TCRdb indicates TRBD1, and absent DNA this call remains unverified. This CDR3 spans 17 amino acids. Germline V CDR1 and CDR2: MNHEY, SVGAGI. CDR3 sequence reads: CASSYRVRDRGYHEQFF.

The CDR3 here is CSVLKGFNTEAFF. The chain combines TRBV29-1 with TRBJ1-1. The V gene's germline CDR1 is SQVTM and CDR2 ANQGSEA. CDR3 length: 13 amino acids.

The chain joins TRBV2 to TRBJ2-3; checking the TCRdb D call of TRBD1 is not possible without DNA. CDR3 length equals 13 residues. Germline V gives CDR1 SNHLY, CDR2 FYNNEI. CDR3: CASSGQGADTQYF.

The gene calls are TRBV12-3 or TRBV12-4 and TRBJ2-5; the TCRdb call, TRBD1, lacks DNA for checking. The CDR3 loop spans 15 amino acids. The CDR3 spells CASSFGAARGETQYF.

The chain combines TRBV6-5 with TRBJ2-4; TCRdb's D gene call, TRBD1, goes unchecked for lack of DNA. Germline lookup yields CDR1 MNHEY and CDR2 SVGAGI. The CDR3 length is 15 residues. CDR3 in amino acids: CASSFNRGHGNIQYF.